This T cell receptor (beta chain) emerged from a study of CD8 T cells in Susac syndrome. CDR3 length: 11 residues. The germline gives CDR1 MGHDK, CDR2 SYGVNS. After removal of 6 bases from V and 6 bases from J, the junction contained 2 bases not matched to a gene. It was negative isolation that provided the CD8+ and CD4+ T cells, whereas TEMRA cells were enriched by FACS. Reverse transcription of roughly 0.5 to 1 ug RNA was carried out with random hexamers. An immunoSEQ multiplex PCR generated amplified TCR beta CDR3 products spanning 54 Vbeta and 13 Jbeta. TCRdb re-called the immunoSEQ multiplex PCR reads through MiXCR, storing one row per CDR3 protein. This sample has about 300,000 distinct CDR3 sequences, with roughly 85% found just once.

The sample taken for sequencing was CD8+ T cells from PBMCs. The genes are TRBV25-1 and TRBJ2-7; 7 bases agree with TRBD2. The receptor was isolated from a human donor with multiple sclerosis. The CDR3: CASRGGPEQYF. The CDR3 nucleotides are TGTGCCAGCAGGGGAGGGCCCGAGCAGTACTTC.